This record looks at one T cell receptor (beta chain) sequence and its context. Its target is unknown. The isolated RNA, all of it, was reverse transcribed, so expressed TCRB transcripts were what got sequenced. The average read count of naive, central memory and regulatory T cell samples was 3 million to 4 million. Profiling relied on immunoSEQ multiplex PCR, and the TCRdb table lists in-frame clones only, not all of them. This sample has about 620,000 clones, with less than 20% found just once. The sample originates from a study of beta chain features in type 1 diabetes. Study-wide points: In the patient group, naive, central memory and Treg TCRB repertoires seemed more alike than in the healthy donor group.

The CDR3 contains 16 residues. The germline V gene encodes CDR1 LGHNA and CDR2 YNFKEQ. V gave up 0 bases and J gave up 1 base; unmatched junction bases: 2. Sequencing input: naive CD4+ T cells from blood. V and J are TRBV4-2 and TRBJ2-2, with TRBD1 matching over 7 bases. This TCR came from a young man in good health. CDR3: CASSQDSGGNTGELFF. CDR3 sequence (DNA): TGTGCCAGCAGCCAAGATTCAGGGGGGAACACCGGGGAGCTGTTTTTT.